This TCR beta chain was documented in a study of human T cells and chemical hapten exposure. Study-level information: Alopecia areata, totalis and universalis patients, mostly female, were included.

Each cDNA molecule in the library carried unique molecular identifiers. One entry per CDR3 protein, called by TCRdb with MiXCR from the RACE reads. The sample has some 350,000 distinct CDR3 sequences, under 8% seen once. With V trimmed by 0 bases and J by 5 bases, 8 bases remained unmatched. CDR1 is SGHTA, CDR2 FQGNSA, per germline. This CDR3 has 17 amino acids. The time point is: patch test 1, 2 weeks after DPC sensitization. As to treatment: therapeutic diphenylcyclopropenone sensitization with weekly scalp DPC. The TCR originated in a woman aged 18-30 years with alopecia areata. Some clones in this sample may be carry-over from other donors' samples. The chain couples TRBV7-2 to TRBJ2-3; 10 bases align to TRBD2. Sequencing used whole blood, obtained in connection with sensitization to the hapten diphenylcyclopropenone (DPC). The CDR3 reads CASSLAVTSGELDTQYF. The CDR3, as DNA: TGTGCCAGCAGCTTAGCGGTAACTAGCGGGGAATTAGATACGCAGTATTTT.